The clone carrying this TCR beta chain appeared a few times. Antigen specificity is unknown. The sample comes from a study of identical twins. Study-level findings and limits: Beta out-of-frame twin sharing showed a weaker excess.

MiXCR, run by TCRdb on the 5' RACE reads, gives a single entry per CDR3 protein. Found here are more than 250,000 distinct CDR3 sequences, more than 6.5% of them singletons; the top ten hold approximately 2.1%. The same sample was also studied in work on yellow fever vaccine responses in identical twins. From that report: Reportedly, the response of twins' T cells to the vaccine seemed partly convergent, partly personalized.

This TCR derives from a woman aged 18-30 years in good health. Material: memory (CD45RO+) T cells sorted from blood.

The CDR3 spells CASSQDPAGANTEAFF. Here the CDR3 DNA reads TGTGCCAGCAGCCAAGATCCGGCAGGGGCCAACACTGAAGCTTTCTTT. V usage is TRBV3-1 and J usage is TRBJ1-1; D is possibly TRBD1 (6 bases). The germline gives CDR1 LGHDT, CDR2 YNNKEL (reference sequence). This CDR3 is built from 16 residues. V dropped 0 bases and J dropped 2 bases, with 13 bases sitting between them.